Listed below are T cell receptor beta chains from one sample, sequenced in a study of T cell responses to AZD1222 COVID-19 vaccine. Only in-frame clones appear in the TCRdb table, and some are missing; sequencing was by immunoSEQ multiplex PCR. The data contain under 140,000 clones, 80% to 95% of them seen just once; the ten biggest clones take up roughly 2.5%. The material was peripheral blood, obtained 28 days after the second AZD1222 dose. These receptors originate from an adult who received the AZD1222 COVID-19 vaccine. Both conserved end residues are part of each CDR3. Each record gives: V gene, J gene, CDR3 protein.

V gene: TRBV7-2; J gene: TRBJ2-7; CDR3 protein: CASSVSRAGDRQYF
V gene: TRBV7-2; J gene: TRBJ2-7; CDR3 protein: CASSIASSYEQYF
V gene: TRBV29-1; J gene: TRBJ2-5; CDR3 protein: CSVERILGQETQYF
V gene: TRBV5-6; J gene: TRBJ2-5; CDR3 protein: CASSLAGARETQYF
V gene: TRBV7-9; J gene: TRBJ1-2; CDR3 protein: CASSLEGLSYTF
V gene: TRBV6-2/TRBV6-3; J gene: TRBJ2-7; CDR3 protein: CASSYGTDYEQYF
V gene: TRBV5-1; J gene: TRBJ1-3; CDR3 protein: CASSFGTARNTIYF
V gene: TRBV24-1; J gene: TRBJ1-2; CDR3 protein: CATSDQSGGNYGYTF
V gene: TRBV18; J gene: TRBJ2-5; CDR3 protein: CASSQGGLETQYF
V gene: TRBV2; J gene: TRBJ2-7; CDR3 protein: CASRQGIVVEQYF
V gene: TRBV2; J gene: TRBJ1-5; CDR3 protein: CASSPFRGRNQPQHF
V gene: TRBV19; J gene: TRBJ2-2; CDR3 protein: CASSIYGQGMSTGELFF
V gene: TRBV10-2; J gene: TRBJ1-6; CDR3 protein: CASSRQQGGMSPLHF
V gene: TRBV30; J gene: TRBJ2-1; CDR3 protein: CAWSPTGGSYNEQFF
V gene: TRBV3-1/TRBV3-2; J gene: TRBJ1-3; CDR3 protein: CASSPIRGAGNTIYF
V gene: TRBV19; J gene: TRBJ1-5; CDR3 protein: CASSIKGRSNQPQHF